What follows is one T cell receptor beta chain and its context. This sample was included in a study of OX40 agonist ivuxolimab in advanced cancers. The CDR3 extends over 15 amino acids. The germline gives CDR1 SGHDT, CDR2 YYEEEE. V shed 2 bases and J shed 1 base, with 12 bases lying between them. Libraries were prepared by immunoSEQ multiplex PCR; TCRdb keeps only in-frame clonotypes and omits some of them. Here the sample spans about 17,000 clones, about 89% being singletons. The rearrangement joins TRBV5-6 to TRBJ2-5, with D perhaps TRBD2 (5 bases). Here the sequenced sample was CD4+ or CD8+ T cells sorted from blood, taken in a trial of the OX40 agonist ivuxolimab. The sequence came from an adult with an advanced solid tumor such as melanoma, head and neck, liver or kidney cancer. CDR3 sequence (DNA): TGTGCCAGCAGCTTAGCTTCCGGAGGCCAAGAGACCCAGTACTTC. Translation gives CASSLASGGQETQYF.